Listed below are T cell receptor beta chains from one sample, sequenced in a study of blood T cell repertoires in COVID-19. Only in-frame clones appear in the TCRdb table, and some are missing; sequencing was by immunoSEQ multiplex PCR. The sample yields approximately 300,000 clones, about 82% seen once. Sequenced material: peripheral blood. The receptors derive from a woman aged 45-65 years with active or convalescent COVID-19. CDR3s include the opening cysteine and the closing phenylalanine or tryptophan. Each record gives: V gene, CDR3 length, D gene, J gene, clone size, CDR3 protein, CDR3 DNA. The D gene is left open where the match is weak. A row's size may be missing; if present it is once, few, many or a size class.

>TRBV5-4|15|TRBD1|TRBJ1-3|.
CASSPQGVDGNTIYF
TGTGCCAGCAGTCCTCAGGGGGTAGACGGAAACACCATATATTTT
>TRBV7-2|14|TRBD1|TRBJ1-5|.
CASSSQGADQPQHF
TGTGCCAGCAGTTCTCAGGGGGCTGATCAGCCCCAGCATTTT
>TRBV2|14|TRBD1|TRBJ1-2|.
CASEGDRDGTGYTF
TGTGCCAGCGAGGGTGACAGGGACGGGACTGGCTACACCTTC
>TRBV20-1|11|.|TRBJ1-5|.
CSARGPGAQHF
TGCAGTGCTAGGGGGCCTGGGGCCCAGCATTTT
>TRBV11-1|16|TRBD2|TRBJ2-7|.
CASSFLAGEESYEQYF
TGTGCCAGCAGCTTCTTGGCGGGAGAGGAATCCTACGAGCAGTACTTC
>TRBV7-2|16|TRBD2|TRBJ2-1|.
CASSPGTSGRATEQFF
TGTGCCAGCAGCCCAGGGACTAGCGGGAGGGCCACTGAGCAGTTCTTC
>TRBV19|13|TRBD2|TRBJ2-3|.
CASRTSPIDTQYF
TGTGCCAGCCGGACTAGCCCTATAGATACGCAGTATTTT
>TRBV6-5|13|TRBD1|TRBJ2-7|.
CASNRGQDYEQYF
TGTGCCAGCAACAGGGGACAAGACTACGAGCAGTACTTC
>TRBV7-2|15|.|TRBJ1-5|.
CASSLGGGSNQPQHF
TGTGCCAGCAGCTTAGGAGGGGGAAGCAATCAGCCCCAGCATTTT
>TRBV2|13|TRBD1|TRBJ1-1|.
CASEVTGETEAFF
TGTGCCAGTGAAGTAACAGGGGAGACTGAAGCTTTCTTT
>TRBV9|14|.|TRBJ1-1|.
CASSLGTGSTEAFF
TGTGCCAGCAGCTTAGGAACAGGGAGCACTGAAGCTTTCTTT
>TRBV21-1|18|.|TRBJ2-5|.
CASSVGSNSGRAAETQYF
TGTGCCAGCAGCGTTGGATCGAATAGCGGGAGGGCCGCAGAGACCCAGTACTTC
>TRBV25-1|14|.|TRBJ2-2|.
CASSDRLNTGELFF
TGTGCCAGCAGTGATCGTCTGAACACCGGGGAGCTGTTTTTT
>TRBV5-1|17|TRBD1|TRBJ2-5|.
CASSPAPGQGAGITQYF
TGCGCCAGCAGCCCCGCCCCAGGACAGGGGGCTGGAATTACCCAGTACTTC
>TRBV5-4|16|.|TRBJ2-5|.
CASSPTHRVGQETQYF
TGTGCCAGCAGCCCCACGCACAGGGTGGGTCAAGAGACCCAGTACTTC
>TRBV7-3|14|TRBD2|TRBJ2-2|.
CASSDGTSTGELFF
TGTGCCAGCAGCGACGGGACTAGCACCGGGGAGCTGTTTTTT
>TRBV28|15|TRBD2|TRBJ2-5|.
CASSWTSGNQETQYF
TGTGCCAGCAGTTGGACTAGCGGGAATCAAGAGACCCAGTACTTC
>TRBV6-5|15|TRBD2|TRBJ2-1|once
CASSYLLAGVNEQFF
TGTGCCAGCAGTTACCTACTAGCGGGAGTCAATGAGCAGTTCTTC
>TRBV18|15|TRBD1|TRBJ1-2|.
CASSPRQGRVYGYTF
TGTGCCAGCTCACCCCGACAGGGACGTGTTTATGGCTACACCTTC
>TRBV5-1|17|TRBD1|TRBJ1-1|.
CASSLSGQGMRGTEAFF
TGCGCCAGCAGCTTGAGCGGACAGGGGATGCGGGGCACTGAAGCTTTCTTT
>TRBV28|13|.|TRBJ1-2|once
CASSFGGGYGYTF
TGTGCCAGCAGTTTCGGGGGGGGATATGGCTACACCTTC
>TRBV5-5|15|.|TRBJ1-1|.
CASSWPSGASAEAFF
TGTGCCAGCAGCTGGCCCTCTGGGGCATCCGCTGAAGCTTTCTTT
>TRBV5-8|17|.|TRBJ2-3|few
CASSPKVAVGVTDTQYF
TGTGCCAGCAGCCCCAAGGTCGCGGTAGGGGTCACAGATACGCAGTATTTT
>TRBV28|14|TRBD1|TRBJ1-2|.
CASRPGTGGYGYTF
TGTGCCAGCAGGCCCGGGACAGGGGGCTATGGCTACACCTTC
>TRBV12-3/TRBV12-4|13|TRBD1|TRBJ1-2|once
CASSLGDRGWAFF
TGTGCCAGCAGTTTAGGGGACAGGGGTTGGGCCTTCTTC
>TRBV4-1|17|TRBD1|TRBJ2-1|once
CASSSPALGQDHNEQFF
TGCGCCAGCAGCTCCCCCGCCCTAGGACAGGATCACAATGAGCAGTTCTTC